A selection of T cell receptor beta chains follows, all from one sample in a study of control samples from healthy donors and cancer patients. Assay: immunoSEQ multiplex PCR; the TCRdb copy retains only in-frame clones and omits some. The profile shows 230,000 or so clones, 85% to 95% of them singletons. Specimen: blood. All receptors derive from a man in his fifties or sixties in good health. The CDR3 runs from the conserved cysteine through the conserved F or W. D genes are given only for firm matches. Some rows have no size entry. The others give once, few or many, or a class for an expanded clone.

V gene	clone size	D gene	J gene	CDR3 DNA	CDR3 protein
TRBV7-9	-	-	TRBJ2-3	TGTGCCAGCAGCTTTTCCGGGTCCACAGATACGCAGTATTTT	CASSFSGSTDTQYF
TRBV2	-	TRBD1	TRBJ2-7	TGTGCCAGCAATAAGGACAGGGCGGCCTACGAGCAGTACTTC	CASNKDRAAYEQYF
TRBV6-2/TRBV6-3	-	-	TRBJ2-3	TGTGCCAGCAGTTTCCCAGATACGCAGTATTTT	CASSFPDTQYF
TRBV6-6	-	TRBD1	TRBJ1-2	TGTGCCAGCAGGCCCCCGGGACAGGCCAATAACTATGGCTACACCTTC	CASRPPGQANNYGYTF
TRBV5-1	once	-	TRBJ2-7	TGCGCCAGCAGCTTGGGACGAAGCGAGCAGTACTTC	CASSLGRSEQYF
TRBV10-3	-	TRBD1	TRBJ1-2	TGTGCCATCAGTGAGTCGGGGACAGGGAACGGCTACACCTTC	CAISESGTGNGYTF
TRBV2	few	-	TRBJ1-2	TGTGCCAGCAGAAACAGGGTTGGAGGCTATGGCTACACCTTC	CASRNRVGGYGYTF
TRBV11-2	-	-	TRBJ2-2	TGTGCCAGCAGCGCACCCTCAATCGGATGGAACACCGGGGAGCTGTTTTTT	CASSAPSIGWNTGELFF
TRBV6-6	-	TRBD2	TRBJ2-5	TGTGCCAGCAGTCCCCGAGCGGGGGGGGCGGAGGACCAGTACTTC	CASSPRAGGAEDQYF
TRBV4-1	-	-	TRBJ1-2	TGCGCCAGCAGCCCTAATAGCCAGCGGCCTAACTATGGCTACACCTTC	CASSPNSQRPNYGYTF
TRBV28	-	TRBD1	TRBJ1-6	TGTGCCAGCAGGACAGGGGATTCACCCCTCCACTTT	CASRTGDSPLHF
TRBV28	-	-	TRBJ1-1	TGTGCCAGCAGTTCGTACAGGGACACTGAAGCTTTCTTT	CASSSYRDTEAFF
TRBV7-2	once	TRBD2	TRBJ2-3	TGTGCCAGCAGACAACTAGCGGGGGGAACAGATACGCAGTATTTT	CASRQLAGGTDTQYF
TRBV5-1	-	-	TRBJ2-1	TGCGCCAGCAGCTTGTCGCGGACCTCCTACAATGAGCAGTTCTTC	CASSLSRTSYNEQFF
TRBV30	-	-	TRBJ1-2	TGTGCCTGGAGTGTGGGGGGGCGATCGTCTGGCTACACCTTC	CAWSVGGRSSGYTF
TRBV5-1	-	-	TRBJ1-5	TGCGCCAGCAGCTTGACCTGGGGCGGTCAGCCCCAGCATTTT	CASSLTWGGQPQHF